The 25 T cell receptor beta chains below all came from one sample that was sequenced in a study of T cells in tumors after PD-1 blockade. Repertoires were generated with immunoSEQ multiplex PCR, while TCRdb's copy carries only in-frame clones and drops some. Among roughly 50,000 clones listed, 65% to 85% were seen once. The sample in question was PBMCs, obtained before anti-PD-1 treatment. The receptors derive from a human donor with basal cell carcinoma.

The genes are TRBV7-2 and TRBJ2-7, with 7 bases aligning to TRBD2. Germline loops: CDR1 SGHTA, CDR2 FQGNSA. Trimming at V came to 2 bases and at J to 3 bases, leaving 4 bases not matched to a gene. The CDR3 totals 14 residues. The CDR3 sequence: CASSLYGEGYEQYF. In DNA form, the CDR3 reads TGTGCCAGCAGCTTATATGGGGAGGGCTACGAGCAGTACTTC.

The chain joins TRBV18 to TRBJ2-1; TRBD2 might be the D (6 bases). The CDR3 covers 22 residues. Trimming took 2 bases from V and 0 from J, leaving 29 bases between them. Germline CDR1 reads KGHSH; CDR2 reads LQKENI. CDR3 DNA sequence: TGTGCCAGCTCACCAGGGTATAATCGTCCGAAGGGGACCGGGAGCTCCTACAATGAGCAGTTCTTC. This encodes CASSPGYNRPKGTGSSYNEQFF.

This CDR3 is CASSLDRGKIGYTF. The CDR3 DNA follows: TGTGCCAGCAGCTTGGACAGGGGGAAAATTGGCTACACCTTC. The gene calls are TRBV5-6 and TRBJ1-2; TRBD1 agrees at 8 bases. Trimming cost V 0 bases and J 7 bases; bases outside gene matches: 5. This CDR3 is 14 amino acids long. The germline gives CDR1 SGHDT, CDR2 YYEEEE.

In this sample, this clone turned up once. The chain combines TRBV20-1 with TRBJ1-1; no firm D call. This CDR3 comprises 13 residues. Germline assignment: CDR1 DFQATT and CDR2 SNEGSKA (reference sequence). V gave up 3 bases and J gave up 3 bases, with 11 bases separating them. In DNA form, the CDR3 reads TGCAGTGCTAGTGGGAGAAAGGACACTGAAGCTTTCTTT. Its translation is CSASGRKDTEAFF.

The rearrangement links TRBV5-1 to TRBJ2-2; 9 bases are a match to TRBD1. V lost 4 bases, J lost 5 bases, and 9 bases stayed unmatched. CDR1 SGHRS and CDR2 YFSETQ come from the germline V gene. The CDR3 loop spans 16 amino acids. The CDR3 region has the DNA TGCGCCAGCAGCCAAAGTACAGGGGGCGCTACCGGGGAGCTGTTTTTT. Its protein product is CASSQSTGGATGELFF.

The chain combines TRBV6-4 with TRBJ2-2; TRBD1 aligns across 9 bases. This CDR3 is 15 amino acids long. Trimming took 5 bases from V and 4 from J; bases not matched to a gene: 5. Germline lookup yields CDR1 MRHNA and CDR2 SNTAGT. The CDR3 sequence is CASSPGQGSTGELFF. CDR3 nucleotides: TGTGCCAGCAGTCCGGGACAGGGTAGCACCGGGGAGCTGTTTTTT.

V usage is TRBV6-5 and J usage is TRBJ2-6; TRBD1 agrees at 8 bases. Germline CDR1 reads MNHEY; CDR2 reads SVGAGI. This CDR3 has 15 residues. Losses at the gene ends were 7 bases for V and 2 bases for J; bases not matched to a gene: 4. CDR3 protein: CASKQGEAGANVLTF. The CDR3 coding sequence is TGTGCCAGCAAACAGGGGGAGGCTGGGGCCAACGTCCTGACTTTC.

This clone has just one count. This CDR3 is CASIRKSEQETQYF. CDR3 sequence (DNA): TGTGCCAGCATTAGGAAAAGCGAACAAGAGACCCAGTACTTC. The chain carries TRBV6-5 and TRBJ2-5; unclear D gene. Trimming removed 7 bases at V and 2 bases at J, with 14 bases between. The length of the CDR3 is 14 residues. The germline gives CDR1 MNHEY, CDR2 SVGAGI.

V gene TRBV7-9 combines with J gene TRBJ2-7; D may be TRBD2 (6 bases). The CDR3 consists of 13 residues. CDR1 and CDR2 (germline): SEHNR, FQNEAQ (reference sequence). The ends were cut back, 7 bases at V and 3 bases at J, with 13 bases in the middle. The CDR3 here is CASTGTESYEQYF. The CDR3, as DNA: TGTGCCAGCACCGGGACTGAGAGCTACGAGCAGTACTTC. The entire variable domain, with the rest obtained from reference TRBV7-9 and TRBJ2-7, is as follows: DTGVSQNPRHKITKRGQNVTFRCDPISEHNRLYWYRQTLGQGPEFLTYFQNEAQLEKSRLLSDRFSAERPKGSFSTLEIQRTEQGDSAMYLCASTGTESYEQYFGPGTRLTVT.

The CDR3 is CSVRPTGADTQYF. The DNA for the CDR3 is TGCAGCGTTCGACCGACGGGGGCAGATACGCAGTATTTT. This rearrangement joins TRBV29-1 to TRBJ2-3; D possibly corresponds to TRBD2 (6 bases). Germline CDR1 and CDR2: SQVTM and ANQGSEA. Trimming shortened V by 5 bases and J by 4 bases, and 13 bases separated the two germline ends. This CDR3 region has 13 residues.

The V and J genes are TRBV30 and TRBJ2-1; D is unclear. Germline CDR1 reads GTSNPN; CDR2 reads SVGIG (reference sequence). The germline V and J ends were trimmed by 3 bases and 0 bases, with 9 bases remaining between them. The CDR3 covers 14 residues. The CDR3 nucleotides are TGTGCCTGGAGCGACTTACGCTCCTACAATGAGCAGTTCTTC. This translates into CAWSDLRSYNEQFF. The whole variable domain, filled in from reference TRBV30 and TRBJ2-1, reads SQTIHQWPATLVQPVGSPLSLECTVEGTSNPNLYWYRQAAGRGLQLLFYSVGIGQISSEVPQNLSASRPQDRQFILSSKKLLLSDSGFYLCAWSDLRSYNEQFFGPGTRLTVL.

The chain recombines TRBV5-1 with TRBJ1-4, with TRBD1 identical over 7 bases. This CDR3 is 15 amino acids long. The V and J ends lost 0 bases and 6 bases, in that order; junction bases with no gene match: 5. Germline V gene sequence: CDR1 SGHRS, CDR2 YFSETQ. CDR3 in amino acids: CASSLVQGEDEKLFF. The CDR3 nucleotides are TGCGCCAGCAGCTTGGTTCAGGGGGAGGATGAAAAACTGTTTTTT.

The chain links TRBV29-1 to TRBJ1-2; D remains unclear. Germline lookup yields CDR1 SQVTM and CDR2 ANQGSEA. With 5 bases removed from V and 2 bases from J, the gap between germline ends came to 27 bases. This CDR3 has 18 residues. The CDR3 loop reads CSVLAEEKVLASNYGYTF. CDR3 coding DNA: TGCAGCGTTCTAGCAGAAGAGAAAGTGCTTGCCTCAAACTATGGCTACACCTTC.

This clone occurred a few times. The rearrangement joins TRBV15 to TRBJ1-1, with D tentatively TRBD1 (6 bases). CDR3 size: 17 residues. Germline CDR1 reads LNHNV; CDR2 reads YYDKDF (reference sequence). V lost 6 bases and J 1 base, leaving 21 bases between the germline ends. CDR3 bases: TGTGCCACCAGTCTCCCCCTGGGGGGCAGGGGGAACACTGAAGCTTTCTTT. It encodes CATSLPLGGRGNTEAFF.

The gene calls are TRBV5-8 and TRBJ2-2; 10 positions match TRBD1. Germline V CDR1 and CDR2: SGHTS, YDEGEE. This CDR3 has 15 amino acids. The V segment lost 6 bases and the J segment 6 bases; nucleotides outside the gene matches: 8. The DNA of the CDR3 is TGTGCCAGCACCTCCGGGACAGGGGTTCCCGGGGAGCTGTTTTTT. Residues: CASTSGTGVPGELFF.

The chain joins TRBV7-8 to TRBJ1-5; D unresolved. Looked up from germline, CDR1 is SGHVS and CDR2 is FQNEAQ. V was cut by 5 bases and J by 0 bases, with 11 bases left in between. There are 15 residues in the CDR3. The CDR3 DNA reads as TGTGCCAGCAGCACCCTCTGGTATAGCAATCAGCCCCAGCATTTT. Protein sequence: CASSTLWYSNQPQHF. The whole variable domain, filled in from reference TRBV7-8 and TRBJ1-5, reads GAGVSQSPRYKVAKRGQDVALRCDPISGHVSLFWYQQALGQGPEFLTYFQNEAQLDKSGLPSDRFFAERPEGSVSTLKIQRTQQEDSAVYLCASSTLWYSNQPQHFGDGTRLSIL.

The genes are TRBV7-2 and TRBJ1-3; D is undetermined. Germline V lookup: CDR1 SGHTA, CDR2 FQGNSA. Trimming took off 1 base at V and 0 bases at J, with 7 bases between the two ends. CDR3 length: 15 residues. The CDR3 loop is CASSLEGLSGNTIYF. CDR3 DNA: TGTGCCAGCAGCTTAGAAGGGCTCTCTGGAAACACCATATATTTT.

This chain joins TRBV6-4 and TRBJ2-1; 7 bases are a match to TRBD2. V gave up 6 bases and J gave up 0 bases; unmatched junction bases: 5. Germline CDR1 reads MRHNA; CDR2 reads SNTAGT. This CDR3 has 15 amino acids. The chain's CDR3 is CASRLAKSSYNEQFF. For the CDR3, the DNA is TGTGCCAGCAGACTAGCGAAGAGCTCCTACAATGAGCAGTTCTTC.

This rearrangement joins TRBV7-2 to TRBJ1-6; D remains ambiguous. Trimming cost V 3 bases and J 13 bases, with 13 bases left between them. The CDR3 extends over 13 amino acids. The V gene's germline CDR1 is SGHTA and CDR2 FQGNSA. CDR3 sequence reads: CASSFQFSGPLHF. CDR3 DNA: TGTGCCAGCAGCTTCCAGTTCTCGGGGCCCCTCCACTTT.

The rearrangement uses TRBV9 and TRBJ2-3; 8 bases fit TRBD2. Germline V lookup: CDR1 SGDLS, CDR2 YYNGEE. V shed 2 bases, J shed 4 bases, and the junction held 6 bases outside the gene matches. The CDR3 has 15 residues. As DNA, the CDR3 is TGTGCCAGCAGCGTGGGACTAGGCTCTCCAGATACGCAGTATTTT. It translates to CASSVGLGSPDTQYF.

This clone was seen only once. This chain connects TRBV27 to TRBJ1-1, with a possible D match to TRBD1 (5 bases). Trimming removed 7 bases at V and 1 base at J, with 19 bases between. The CDR3 has 16 amino acids. Germline CDR1 reads MNHEY; CDR2 reads SMNVEV (reference sequence). DNA of the CDR3: TGTGCCAGCACACCCCACGGGGGAAATTCGAACACTGAAGCTTTCTTT. It specifies CASTPHGGNSNTEAFF.

The V and J genes are TRBV5-1 and TRBJ2-3; 11 nucleotides match TRBD2. The length of the CDR3 is 15 residues. The V gene end was trimmed by 4 bases and the J gene end by 4 bases; junction bases not matched to a gene: 5. Germline V gene data show CDR1 as SGHRS and CDR2 as YFSETQ. The CDR3: CASSLSGGASDTQYF. CDR3 DNA: TGCGCCAGCAGCCTTAGCGGGGGGGCATCAGATACGCAGTATTTT.

This clone was detected only once. This sequence joins TRBV6-1 and TRBJ2-5; 9 nucleotides align to TRBD2. The CDR3 is 15 residues long. The V gene's germline CDR1 is MNHNS and CDR2 SASEGT. V lost 7 bases to trimming and J lost 1 base; unmatched junction nucleotides: 7. The CDR3 nucleotides are TGTGCCAGCACCCCCCCACTAGCGGGCCAAGAGACCCAGTACTTC. It encodes CASTPPLAGQETQYF.

The chain carries TRBV29-1 and TRBJ1-2; a possible D gene is TRBD1 (5 bases). The V end was cut by 6 bases, the J end by 7 bases, with 15 bases between. CDR1 and CDR2 (germline): SQVTM, ANQGSEA. There are 12 residues in the CDR3. The CDR3 is CSVNRDGGGYTF. DNA for the CDR3: TGCAGCGTCAACCGGGACGGCGGTGGCTACACCTTC.

The chain joins TRBV2 to TRBJ1-5; no firm D call. CDR3 size: 12 residues. Per germline, CDR1 SNHLY and CDR2 FYNNEI. Trimming took 8 bases from V and 3 from J, leaving 8 bases between them. The CDR3 protein is CASCWSNQPQHF. DNA of the CDR3: TGTGCCAGCTGCTGGTCCAATCAGCCCCAGCATTTT.